Each of the 18 T cell receptor beta chains below was sequenced from the same sample in a study of kidney transplant recipient with SARS-CoV-2 infection. One entry per CDR3 protein results from TCRdb running MiXCR on the reads. The sample lists fewer than 250,000 distinct CDR3 sequences; around 26% were seen once. The sequences come from a blood sample, collected at baseline and around day 110 from a kidney transplant recipient. The receptors originated from a male patient aged 25 to 39 who had COVID-19 and was a kidney transplant recipient. T cells may partly derive from the graft donor.

This clonotype was seen ten or more times. This chain uses TRBV20-1 with TRBJ2-5; 11 nucleotides align to TRBD2. The V and J ends lost 5 bases and 5 bases, in that order; junction bases with no gene match: 10. The CDR3 loop spans 15 amino acids. Germline CDR1 DFQATT, CDR2 SNEGSKA (reference sequence). CDR3 sequence reads: CSAPRLAGTGETQYF. CDR3 coding DNA: TGCAGTGCTCCACGACTAGCGGGGACAGGGGAGACCCAGTACTTC.

This clonotype occurred many times. The chain has TRBV15 and TRBJ2-3; 8 positions agree with TRBD1. The CDR3 spans 15 residues. Per the germline V gene, CDR1 is LNHNV and CDR2 is YYDKDF (reference sequence). V lost 3 bases to trimming and J lost 0 bases; unmatched junction nucleotides: 2. CDR3 sequence: CATSSGQGSTDTQYF. The CDR3 nucleotides are TGTGCCACCAGCAGTGGACAGGGCAGCACAGATACGCAGTATTTT.

This clonotype was seen only once. A read error may be the cause here, since a much bigger clone is one base away. The chain uses TRBV4-1 and TRBJ1-6, with D maybe TRBD1 (6 bases). Trimming stripped 1 base from V and 9 bases from J, with 19 bases between. CDR3 length equals 17 residues. The germline V gene has CDR1 MGHRA and CDR2 YSYEKL. CDR3: CASSQVGAGLPISPLHF. The DNA of the CDR3 is TGCGCCAGCAGCCAAGTGGGGGCGGGACTCCCCATTTCACCCCTCCACTTT.

This clonotype showed up many times. This chain uses TRBV2 with TRBJ1-1, with D maybe TRBD1 (6 bases). Germline-derived CDR1 and CDR2 are SNHLY and FYNNEI. This CDR3 is 14 amino acids long. V dropped 10 bases and J dropped 4 bases, with 19 bases sitting between them. CDR3 sequence (DNA): TGTGCCACCCGGAGGGGGGGCTTCGGCACTGAAGCTTTCTTT. Protein product: CATRRGGFGTEAFF.

This rearrangement joins TRBV12-5 to TRBJ2-1; either TRBD1 or TRBD2 may fit D (5 bases each). The CDR3 runs 17 residues. Germline loops: CDR1 LGHNT, CDR2 FRNRAP. The V gene lost 0 bases and the J gene lost 0 bases, with 12 bases spanning the gap. The CDR3 coding sequence is TGTGCTAGTGGTTTGGTACGGAAGGGGAGCTCCTACAATGAGCAGTTCTTC. Amino acid sequence: CASGLVRKGSSYNEQFF.

Ten or more counts support this clonotype. This chain joins TRBV7-7 and TRBJ1-2, with unresolved D. Germline V gives CDR1 SSHAT, CDR2 FNYEAQ (reference sequence). The V and J ends lost 5 bases and 4 bases respectively, with 23 bases between them. The CDR3 length is 17 residues. The CDR3 bases are TGTGCCAGCAGCAGACATCATAAGTGCCGAAAGACCTATGGCTACACCTTC. Its translation is CASSRHHKCRKTYGYTF.

About this clonotype itself: This sequence may be a read error, since a much larger clone differs from it by one base. V usage is TRBV20-1 and J usage is TRBJ1-2; D is undetermined. The V gene's germline CDR1 is DFQATT and CDR2 SNEGSKA (reference sequence). The CDR3 consists of 16 residues. CDR3 region: CSAIRTLFRKTYGYAF. DNA of the CDR3: TGCAGTGCTATACGCACGCTGTTTCGAAAGACCTATGGCTACGCCTTC.

This clonotype was picked up a small number of times. The genes are TRBV2 and TRBJ2-1, with no clear D. The V end lost 5 bases, the J end lost 10 bases, and 9 bases lay between the germline ends. The CDR3 has 11 residues. From germline, CDR1 is SNHLY and CDR2 FYNNEI. CDR3 nucleotide sequence: TGTGCCAGCAGTCTGCTCAGGGAGCAGTTCTTC. It translates to CASSLLREQFF.

At least ten counts were recorded for this clonotype. The CDR3 sequence: CSARGAGGTITSTYEQYF. The CDR3 nucleotides are TGCAGTGCCCGAGGGGCGGGGGGCACAATTACTTCCACCTACGAGCAGTACTTC. The chain is built from TRBV20-1 and TRBJ2-7; 8 bases match TRBD2. Germline V gives CDR1 DFQATT, CDR2 SNEGSKA (reference sequence). J was trimmed by 2 bases and V by 6 bases; bases with no gene match: 21. The CDR3 runs 18 residues.

A word on this clonotype: This may arise from a read error, as a much more abundant clone is one base away. The chain combines TRBV20-1 with TRBJ2-5; TRBD2 matches 13 bases. Judging by the DNA end, TRBJ2-7 fits better; the J call may be wrong. Germline lookup yields CDR1 DFQATT and CDR2 SNEGSKA (reference sequence). The CDR3 contains 18 residues. CDR3 protein: CSAKGLAGVTRISYEQYF. CDR3 coding DNA: TGCAGTGCGAAAGGACTAGCGGGAGTGACTCGCATCTCCTACGAGCAGTACTTC.

This clonotype was counted many times. The chain recombines TRBV6-2 or TRBV6-3 with TRBJ2-7; D is possibly TRBD1 (5 bases). This CDR3 is 13 amino acids long. V lost 7 bases and J lost 2, with 12 bases in between. Germline V gene sequence: CDR1 MNHEY, CDR2 SVGEGT. This CDR3 is CASTLGAPYEQYF. The CDR3 DNA sequence: TGTGCCAGCACCCTAGGGGCCCCCTACGAGCAGTACTTC.

This clonotype has at least ten counts. This chain joins TRBV10-3 and TRBJ2-1; 7 bases fit TRBD1. The CDR3 extends over 13 amino acids. CDR1 and CDR2 (germline): ENHRY, SYGVKD. J was trimmed by 2 bases and V by 6 bases; bases with no gene match: 1. This CDR3 is CAISGTAYNEQFF. CDR3 in DNA: TGTGCCATCAGCGGGACAGCCTACAATGAGCAGTTCTTC.

As concerns this clonotype: It may be a read error: a sequence one base away is much more abundant. The V gene is TRBV12-3 or TRBV12-4, the J gene TRBJ2-7, with D tentatively TRBD1 (5 bases). The CDR3 contains 11 residues. The V end was cut by 5 bases, the J end by 7 bases, with 9 bases between. The chain's CDR3 is CASSAREEQYF. In DNA form, the CDR3 reads TGTGCCAGCAGTGCCAGGGAAGAGCAGTACTTC.

With regard to this clonotype: Since a much larger clone is just one base distant, this may be a read error. This likely comes from a read error, as the CDR3 has no conserved phenylalanine or tryptophan at its end. The chain is built from TRBV19 and TRBJ2-5; D is unclear. Between the trimmed V and J ends, which lost 0 bases and 1 base, there was a span of 3 bases. The CDR3 has 13 residues. Germline V CDR1 and CDR2: LNHDA, SQIVND (reference sequence). This chain's CDR3 is CASSIDVQETQYS. The CDR3 DNA is TGTGCCAGTAGTATAGATGTCCAAGAGACCCAGTACTCC.

There are a few counts of this clonotype. The rearrangement joins TRBV7-6 to TRBJ1-2; D uncertain. The CDR3 has 17 amino acids. The ends were cut back, 2 bases at V and 4 bases at J, with 20 bases in the middle. Germline values: CDR1 SGHVS, CDR2 FNYEAQ. CDR3 sequence reads: CASSLLCESRKTYGYTF. CDR3 bases: TGTGCCAGCAGCTTACTTTGTGAATCTCGAAAGACCTATGGCTACACCTTC.

There are a few counts of this clonotype. V gene TRBV24-1 combines with J gene TRBJ2-3; 8 bases line up with TRBD1. The CDR3 extends over 14 amino acids. In germline, CDR1 is KGHDR, CDR2 SFDVKD. J gave up 10 bases and V 7 bases, and 12 bases lay outside the gene matches. The CDR3 loop is CATSLGQGLGAQYF. CDR3 coding DNA: TGTGCCACCAGCCTAGGACAGGGCCTGGGTGCGCAGTATTTT.

This clonotype has just a few counts. The V gene is TRBV7-6, the J gene TRBJ2-3; 9 bases are a match to TRBD1. This CDR3 comprises 16 residues. The germline V gene has CDR1 SGHVS and CDR2 FNYEAQ. Trimming at V came to 4 bases and at J to 2 bases, leaving 7 bases not matched to a gene. DNA for the CDR3: TGTGCCAGCAGCTCACGGACAGGGGTTCCCACAGATACGCAGTATTTT. Amino acids: CASSSRTGVPTDTQYF.

For this clonotype: This may come from a read error, since a much larger clone is one base off. The V call is TRBV7-6, the J call TRBJ2-7; D could derive from TRBD1 or TRBD2 (5 bases each). This CDR3 spans 14 amino acids. V shed 2 bases and J shed 2 bases, with 10 bases lying between them. CDR1 is SGHVS and CDR2 is FNYEAQ in the germline V gene. This chain's CDR3 is CASSLMRDPYEQYF. The CDR3 bases are TGTGCCAGCAGCTTAATGAGGGACCCCTACGAGCAGTACTTC. The full variable domain, completed using reference TRBV7-6 and TRBJ2-7, is GAGVSQSPRYKVTKRGQDVALRCDPISGHVSLYWYRQALGQGPEFLTYFNYEAQQDKSGLPNDRFSAERPEGSISTLTIQRTEQRDSAMYRCASSLMRDPYEQYFGPGTRLTVT.